Below are 23 T cell receptor beta chains sequenced from a single sample in a study of beta chain features in type 1 diabetes. Study-wide results and limits: Significant though moderate, a shortening of TCRB CDR3s appeared in all four CD4+ subsets of Type 1 diabetes patients.

Isolated RNA was reverse transcribed in full, so expressed TCRB transcripts were sequenced. Produced via immunoSEQ multiplex PCR; TCRdb's table is partial and in-frame only. The table shows about 340,000 clones, with roughly 14% occurring only once. No cognate antigen is known for these TCRs. Sequenced material: naive CD4+ T cells from blood. These receptor sequences come from a woman under 30 with type 1 diabetes.

This clone was picked up a small number of times. V gene TRBV5-1 combines with J gene TRBJ2-2; tentative D call: TRBD1 (6 bases). The germline V gene encodes CDR1 SGHRS and CDR2 YFSETQ. V was trimmed by 5 bases and J by 2 bases, leaving 13 bases between them. The CDR3 is made up of 15 amino acids. For the CDR3, the DNA is TGCGCCAGCAGGTTGATGGACAGTAACACCGGGGAGCTGTTTTTT. Its translation is CASRLMDSNTGELFF.

CDR3 loop: CASSLGLAEYNEQFF. CDR3 DNA: TGTGCCAGCAGCTTAGGGCTAGCGGAGTACAATGAGCAGTTCTTC. This chain uses TRBV7-2 with TRBJ2-1; 7 bases are a match to TRBD2. The germline gives CDR1 SGHTA, CDR2 FQGNSA. Unmatched junction bases numbered 4, after V lost 1 base and J lost 4 bases. The length of the CDR3 is 15 residues.

The chain recombines TRBV27 with TRBJ1-5; TRBD1 agrees at 8 bases. Losses at the gene ends were 6 bases for V and 4 bases for J; bases not matched to a gene: 11. CDR1 MNHEY and CDR2 SMNVEV come from the germline V gene (reference sequence). The CDR3 extends over 16 amino acids. CDR3 region: CASRSDSGQGNQPQHF. The CDR3 DNA reads TGTGCCAGCAGGTCCGACTCTGGACAGGGTAATCAGCCCCAGCATTTT.

This clone was observed a few times. The chain links TRBV5-1 to TRBJ2-7, with a weak D call TRBD1 (6 bases). V was clipped by 5 bases and J by 2 bases, with 17 bases between them. There are 15 residues in the CDR3. The germline CDR1 and CDR2 sequences are SGHRS and YFSETQ. CDR3 sequence: CASSPDRRWAYEQYF. The CDR3 region has the DNA TGCGCCAGCAGTCCCGACAGGAGATGGGCCTACGAGCAGTACTTC.

This chain connects TRBV27 to TRBJ2-1, with 11 bases lining up with TRBD2. Germline V CDR1 and CDR2: MNHEY, SMNVEV (reference sequence). The CDR3 consists of 16 residues. Trimming at V came to 5 bases and at J to 4 bases, leaving 7 bases not matched to a gene. CDR3 amino acids: CASSLIAGGFYNEQFF. CDR3 in DNA: TGTGCCAGCAGTCTCATAGCGGGAGGGTTTTACAATGAGCAGTTCTTC.

This chain links TRBV7-8 with TRBJ2-2; D is unclear. The germline gives CDR1 SGHVS, CDR2 FQNEAQ. The CDR3 runs 16 residues. The V end was cut by 2 bases, the J end by 2 bases, with 12 bases between. The CDR3 DNA is TGTGCCAGCAGCTTAACGTACTTCTCAAACACCGGGGAGCTGTTTTTT. Its translation is CASSLTYFSNTGELFF.

The chain couples TRBV5-1 to TRBJ2-3; 11 bases line up with TRBD1. The CDR3 is 15 residues long. Germline trimming cut 4 bases from V and 5 bases from J; bases unmatched to any gene: 6. Per germline, CDR1 SGHRS and CDR2 YFSETQ. The CDR3 protein is CASSQGQGAIDTQYF. In nucleotides, the CDR3 is TGCGCCAGCAGCCAAGGACAGGGGGCGATAGATACGCAGTATTTT.

V usage is TRBV2 and J usage is TRBJ2-2; 9 nucleotides align to TRBD1. With V trimmed by 4 bases and J by 6 bases, 3 bases remained unmatched. CDR3 length: 14 amino acids. Germline V gene lookup returns CDR1 SNHLY and CDR2 FYNNEI. The chain's CDR3 is CASSVQGAAGELFF. The CDR3 region has the DNA TGTGCCAGCAGTGTACAGGGGGCAGCCGGGGAGCTGTTTTTT.

This clone came up a few times. The chain recombines TRBV7-8 with TRBJ2-3; TRBD1 matches 11 bases. The CDR3 spans 16 residues. CDR1 is SGHVS and CDR2 is FQNEAQ in the germline V gene. With 0 bases clipped from V and 6 bases from J, the junction kept 5 bases outside the gene matches. CDR3 nucleotides: TGTGCCAGCAGCTTAGCCCCGGACAGGGGGCGGGATACGCAGTATTTT. Translation gives CASSLAPDRGRDTQYF.

This clone was counted between two and nine times. The rearrangement links TRBV30 to TRBJ1-3, with D unresolved. The V gene lost 5 bases and the J gene lost 0 bases, with 17 bases spanning the gap. The V gene's germline CDR1 is GTSNPN and CDR2 SVGIG (reference sequence). This CDR3 is 16 amino acids long. The DNA of the CDR3 is TGTGCCTGGGCGAGGACTGGAGTTTTCTCTGGAAACACCATATATTTT. Translating gives CAWARTGVFSGNTIYF. The entire variable domain, with the rest obtained from reference TRBV30 and TRBJ1-3, is as follows: SQTIHQWPATLVQPVGSPLSLECTVEGTSNPNLYWYRQAAGRGLQLLFYSVGIGQISSEVPQNLSASRPQDRQFILSSKKLLLSDSGFYLCAWARTGVFSGNTIYFGEGSWLTVV.

V gene TRBV7-2 combines with J gene TRBJ2-2, with D perhaps matching TRBD2 (7 bases). This CDR3 comprises 17 residues. Trimming took 7 bases from V and 5 from J, leaving 23 bases between them. Germline V gene sequence: CDR1 SGHTA, CDR2 FQGNSA. The CDR3 nucleotides read TGTGCCAGCACCGAAGGGGGGGCAACTGGGCGGACCGGGGAGCTGTTTTTT. Its translation: CASTEGGATGRTGELFF.

This clone was detected only a few times. The chain has TRBV2 and TRBJ2-7; 10 bases line up with TRBD2. This CDR3 spans 15 amino acids. V was clipped by 4 bases and J by 2 bases; unmatched bases: 5. Germline CDR1 SNHLY, CDR2 FYNNEI. The CDR3 loop reads CASSGTAGGTYEQYV. The CDR3 region has the DNA TGTGCCAGCAGTGGTACAGCGGGAGGGACCTACGAGCAGTACGTC.

This clone was picked up a small number of times. V and J are TRBV19 and TRBJ2-7, with 10 bases aligning to TRBD1. The germline V gene has CDR1 LNHDA and CDR2 SQIVND (reference sequence). The V and J ends lost 5 bases and 6 bases, in that order; junction bases with no gene match: 10. The CDR3 length is 15 residues. The CDR3 here is CASSPGGTGATEQYV. CDR3 DNA sequence: TGTGCCAGTAGTCCAGGGGGGACAGGGGCTACCGAGCAGTACGTC.

The rearrangement uses TRBV4-1 and TRBJ2-3; the D is unclear. CDR3 length: 15 amino acids. Trimming took 1 base from V and 2 from J, leaving 10 bases between them. Germline V lookup: CDR1 MGHRA, CDR2 YSYEKL. The CDR3 sequence: CASSQGSLITDTQYF. CDR3 DNA sequence: TGCGCCAGCAGCCAAGGTTCCCTAATCACAGATACGCAGTATTTT.

The rearrangement links TRBV29-1 to TRBJ2-5; TRBD2 matches 14 bases. The germline V gene encodes CDR1 SQVTM and CDR2 ANQGSEA. With 6 bases clipped from V and 4 bases from J, the junction kept 4 bases outside the gene matches. The CDR3 is 14 amino acids. For the CDR3, the DNA is TGCAGCGTCGGGACTAGCGGGAGTGGAGAGACCCAGTACTTC. Its protein is CSVGTSGSGETQYF. The complete variable domain, with remaining parts taken from reference TRBV29-1 and TRBJ2-5, reads SAVISQKPSRDICQRGTSLTIQCQVDSQVTMMFWYRQQPGQSLTLIATANQGSEATYESGFVIDKFPISRPNLTFSTLTVSNMSPEDSSIYLCSVGTSGSGETQYFGPGTRLLVL.

V and J are TRBV7-2 and TRBJ2-5; D is undetermined. The CDR3 extends over 13 amino acids. Per the germline V gene, CDR1 is SGHTA and CDR2 is FQGNSA. Trimming removed 1 base from V and 1 base from J, with 4 bases in between. The CDR3 is CASSLVRQETQYF. The CDR3 DNA reads TGTGCCAGCAGCTTAGTCCGCCAAGAGACCCAGTACTTC.

The J gene is TRBJ2-6, the V gene TRBV28; TRBD2 might be the D (5 bases). Trimming left V 3 bases short and J 0 bases short, with 27 bases between. CDR3 length: 22 amino acids. The germline CDR1 and CDR2 sequences are MDHEN and SYDVKM. The CDR3 DNA reads as TGTGCCAGCAGTTTTCTTTTTTTATCTCGGGAAGACACATACTCTGGGGCCAACGTCCTGACTTTC. It encodes CASSFLFLSREDTYSGANVLTF.

The CDR3 spells CASSLSSGRASNEQFF. CDR3 coding DNA: TGTGCCAGCAGCTTAAGTAGCGGGAGGGCTAGCAATGAGCAGTTCTTC. The V gene is TRBV7-6, the J gene TRBJ2-1; 11 positions agree with TRBD2. V lost 2 bases and J lost 6; bases outside the gene matches: 6. CDR3 length: 16 residues. In germline, CDR1 is SGHVS, CDR2 FNYEAQ.

This clone was recorded a few times. This chain uses TRBV11-3 with TRBJ2-5; weak D call: TRBD1 (5 bases). Germline V gene lookup returns CDR1 SGHNT and CDR2 YENEEA. V was cut by 5 bases and J by 2 bases, with 15 bases left in between. There are 15 residues in the CDR3. CDR3: CASSVRRQLQETQYF. The DNA of the CDR3 is TGTGCCAGCAGCGTTAGGAGACAGTTACAAGAGACCCAGTACTTC.

The sample holds a few counts of this clone. CDR3 amino acids: CAWSPGSTEAFF. CDR3 in DNA: TGTGCCTGGAGTCCTGGGAGCACTGAAGCTTTCTTT. The rearrangement uses TRBV30 and TRBJ1-1; D call uncertain. The CDR3 runs 12 residues. The V and J ends lost 2 bases and 4 bases respectively, with 8 bases between them. CDR1 and CDR2 (germline): GTSNPN, SVGIG (reference sequence).

The V call is TRBV7-2, the J call TRBJ2-5, with a weak D call TRBD1 (5 bases). This CDR3 region has 15 residues. Germline CDR1 reads SGHTA; CDR2 reads FQGNSA. Trimming cost V 1 base and J 5 bases, with 14 bases left between them. CDR3 loop: CASSLGGRFSETQYF. As DNA, the CDR3 is TGTGCCAGCAGCTTAGGGGGCAGGTTCAGTGAGACCCAGTACTTC.

The chain uses TRBV27 and TRBJ2-1, with 10 bases matching TRBD2. Germline values: CDR1 MNHEY, CDR2 SMNVEV (reference sequence). This CDR3 region has 15 residues. V was clipped by 4 bases and J by 10 bases; unmatched bases: 10. The CDR3 DNA is TGTGCCAGCAGTTCATGGCTAGCGGGGGCTCGGGAGCAGTTCTTC. This encodes CASSSWLAGAREQFF.

This clone was observed a handful of times. V and J are TRBV7-3 and TRBJ2-2; unclear D gene. The CDR3 sequence is 14 residues long. Trimming took 2 bases from V and 1 from J, leaving 5 bases between them. Germline V lookup: CDR1 SGHTA, CDR2 FQGTGA. For the CDR3, the DNA is TGTGCCAGCAGCTTATTCGTGAACACCGGGGAGCTGTTTTTT. Translation: CASSLFVNTGELFF.